This TCR beta chain was captured by sequencing in a study of control samples from healthy donors and cancer patients. The data were produced by immunoSEQ multiplex PCR, yet TCRdb's version contains in-frame clones alone and is incomplete. The sample has about 14,000 clones; 60% to 80% are singletons. The CDR3 totals 15 residues. Germline trimming cut 4 bases from V and 5 bases from J; bases unmatched to any gene: 8. Looked up from germline, CDR1 is SGHTA and CDR2 is FQGTGA. The V and J genes are TRBV7-3 and TRBJ2-1; 7 bases are shared with TRBD2. The specimen was formalin-fixed, paraffin-embedded tissue. The receptor was derived from a female donor with lung cancer. The CDR3 sequence: CASSSSAGYNNEQFF. The CDR3 nucleotides are TGTGCCAGCAGCTCCTCAGCGGGGTACAACAATGAGCAGTTCTTC.